This T cell receptor beta chain was identified in a study of monozygotic twins with inflammatory bowel disease. General study points: Individual T cell subtypes were not distinguishable. Treatment differences in immunosuppression may have added variability to the repertoires of patients.

No T cells were sorted before total RNA was taken from whole blood. Of note for this clonotype: Its antigen remains unidentified.

The CDR3 loop spans 15 amino acids. Germline V lookup: CDR1 KGHSH, CDR2 LQKENI. Nested PCRs of approximately 16 and 10 cycles, two in total, were run on TCRalpha and TCRbeta cDNA. With the 5' RACE reads reprocessed, TCRdb shows one record per CDR3 protein and no DNA. The table lists approximately 330,000 distinct CDR3 sequences, with 2% to 2.5% in the top ten. The clonotype was recovered from a human donor with ulcerative colitis or Crohn's disease, or a healthy co-twin of an affected twin (not recorded which). The J gene is TRBJ2-1, the V gene TRBV18; TCRdb calls TRBD2, which cannot be checked without DNA. Material: blood. CDR3 protein: CASSPGGGVYNEQFF.